This T cell receptor (beta chain) emerged from a study of prognosis after radiotherapy for stage I lung cancer. As for the study in general: Without exception, patients with non-small cell lung cancer were deemed medically inoperable.

Per germline, CDR1 SGHKS and CDR2 YYEKEE (reference sequence). CDR3 length: 14 residues. Two-round multiplex PCR, the amplification method, yielded TCR beta CDR3 from genomic DNA. Each TRBV and TRBJ gene had its own primer in the first PCR round. TCRdb recomputed calls from the multiplex PCR reads with MiXCR, one row per CDR3 protein. The table includes some 36,000 distinct CDR3 sequences, less than 25% detected once. This clonotype came up a few times. Its target is not known. A read error may explain this, as a much larger clone is one base away. There were no patients with prior chemotherapy, radiotherapy or other malignancies, and all were node-negative on CT and PET/CT. Study-level points and caveats: The study found that unique TCR clone counts fell after stereotactic body radiation therapy, median approximately 9,600 versus 7,200. After stereotactic body radiation therapy, patients with later distant metastases showed lower Shannon entropy.

The chain recombines TRBV5-5 with TRBJ1-5; D not certain. The receptor's source is a donor aged 50 or older with non-small cell lung cancer. The source was PBMCs, collected before or after stereotactic body radiation therapy (not recorded which). The DNA of the CDR3 is TGTGCCAGCAGCCCCGCGAGGAGCAATCAGCCCCATCATTTT. This codes for CASSPARSNQPHHF.